The rows below give T cell receptor delta chains drawn from one sample of a study of γδ T cells in repeated Plasmodium falciparum infection. TCRdb applied CATT to the multiplex PCR reads for clone calling. The sample holds roughly 93,000 delta-chain clones, approximately 0.92% seen once. Sequenced sample: gamma-delta T cells from blood. The receptors here all came from a pool of human donors (malaria-infected and uninfected, not separated). CDR3s include the opening cysteine and the closing phenylalanine or tryptophan. Each record gives: J gene, D gene, clone size, V gene, CDR3 DNA, CDR3 protein. D genes are given only for firm matches. For some rows the clone size is stated as once, few or many, or as a class when expanded; others skip it.

j_gene: TRDJ1; d_gene: .; abundance: many; v_gene: TRDV1; CDR3nt: TGTGCTCTTGGGGCCCGATTCTGGGCCGATAAACTCATCTTT; CDR3aa: CALGARFWADKLIF
j_gene: TRDJ1; d_gene: .; abundance: many; v_gene: TRAV29/DV5; CDR3nt: TGTGCAGCACGGCCTTCCTACTGGGGGACGTACACCGATAAACTCATCTTT; CDR3aa: CAARPSYWGTYTDKLIF
j_gene: TRDJ1; d_gene: TRDD3; abundance: many; v_gene: TRDV1; CDR3nt: TGTGCTCTTGGGGTACCCTGTACTGGGGATCAAACTGGGGCCTATAAACTCATCTTT; CDR3aa: CALGVPCTGDQTGAYKLIF
j_gene: TRDJ1; d_gene: .; abundance: many; v_gene: TRDV2; CDR3nt: TGTGCCTGTGACTCTCTACCGGGGATGCCAGAGGGGGTTCCTGACACCGATAAACTCATCTTT; CDR3aa: CACDSLPGMPEGVPDTDKLIF
j_gene: TRDJ1; d_gene: TRDD3; abundance: medium-sized; v_gene: TRDV1; CDR3nt: TGTGCTCTTGGGGAACTTCCGGGGATAAAACTCATCTTT; CDR3aa: CALGELPGIKLIF
j_gene: TRDJ4; d_gene: TRDD3; abundance: many; v_gene: TRDV2; CDR3nt: TGTGCCTGTGACGAGACCCGTACTGGGGGAACCCCCTGGAATAGGAGACCCCTGATCTTT; CDR3aa: CACDETRTGGTPWNRRPLIF
j_gene: TRDJ1; d_gene: TRDD3; abundance: medium-sized; v_gene: TRDV2; CDR3nt: TGTGCCTGTGACAAGGGGGATACTTCTCGGGGGGCCGATAAACTCATCTTT; CDR3aa: CACDKGDTSRGADKLIF
j_gene: TRDJ1; d_gene: .; abundance: many; v_gene: TRDV1; CDR3nt: TGTGCTCTTGGGGAACTAGGCTTCCTCGGCGCCTACTCAATCCTACGCACCGATAAACTCATCTTT; CDR3aa: CALGELGFLGAYSILRTDKLIF
j_gene: TRDJ1; d_gene: .; abundance: many; v_gene: TRDV1; CDR3nt: TGTGCTCTTGGGGAACGCCCTAAGGAATATCGGTGTGCCGATAAACTCATCTTT; CDR3aa: CALGERPKEYRCADKLIF
j_gene: TRDJ1; d_gene: TRDD3; abundance: many; v_gene: TRDV1; CDR3nt: TGTGCTCTTGGGGAAGCCCCTATGGCTTTATGGGGGATAAGAAAGACCGATAAACTCATCTTT; CDR3aa: CALGEAPMALWGIRKTDKLIF
j_gene: TRDJ1; d_gene: .; abundance: many; v_gene: TRDV2; CDR3nt: TGTGCCTGTGACACCGTGATATCTCCTTGGGGACACATTAACAAGTACACCGATAAACTCATCTTT; CDR3aa: CACDTVISPWGHINKYTDKLIF
j_gene: TRDJ1; d_gene: TRDD3; abundance: medium-sized; v_gene: TRDV1; CDR3nt: TGTGCTCTTGGGGAACTTTGGTCTTCCTACGTAGGGCAGGCGTACTGGGGGATACGGACCGATAAACTCATCTTT; CDR3aa: CALGELWSSYVGQAYWGIRTDKLIF
j_gene: TRDJ1; d_gene: .; abundance: many; v_gene: TRDV2; CDR3nt: TGTGCCTGTGACACCGTACTGGTCCCCGATAAACTCATCTTT; CDR3aa: CACDTVLVPDKLIF
j_gene: TRDJ1; d_gene: TRDD2; abundance: many; v_gene: TRDV1; CDR3nt: TGTGCTCTTGGGGAGTCAACCCTTCCTACTGGGTACGGGATCACCGATAAACTCATCTTT; CDR3aa: CALGESTLPTGYGITDKLIF
j_gene: TRDJ1; d_gene: TRDD3; abundance: many; v_gene: TRDV1; CDR3nt: TGTGCTCTTGGGAAGGGATGGGTCGGACCTACATTCCCATACGTACTGGGGGACACGTACACCGATAAACTCATCTTT; CDR3aa: CALGKGWVGPTFPYVLGDTYTDKLIF
j_gene: TRDJ1; d_gene: TRDD3; abundance: many; v_gene: TRDV1; CDR3nt: TGTGCTCTTGGGGAACCCACCCCCCCTTTGTACTGGGGCATGTACACCGATAAACTCATCTTT; CDR3aa: CALGEPTPPLYWGMYTDKLIF
j_gene: TRDJ1; d_gene: .; abundance: many; v_gene: TRDV1; CDR3nt: TGTGCTCTTGGGGTTTCCAGAGCCCCAGCCGATAAACTCATCTTT; CDR3aa: CALGVSRAPADKLIF
j_gene: TRDJ1; d_gene: .; abundance: medium-sized; v_gene: TRDV1; CDR3nt: TGTGCTCTTGGGGAACTTCGTCCGTTAAAAGGCGCCGATAAACTCATCTTT; CDR3aa: CALGELRPLKGADKLIF
j_gene: TRDJ1; d_gene: TRDD3; abundance: many; v_gene: TRDV1; CDR3nt: TGTGCTCTTGGGGAGTGGGGACGTCCCTACGGCCATACTGGGGGTGGGTACACCGATAAACTCATCTTT; CDR3aa: CALGEWGRPYGHTGGGYTDKLIF
j_gene: TRDJ1; d_gene: TRDD3; abundance: medium-sized; v_gene: TRDV2; CDR3nt: TGTGCCTGTGACTATGCTGGGGGATACGACATATACACCGATAAACTCATCTTT; CDR3aa: CACDYAGGYDIYTDKLIF
j_gene: TRDJ1; d_gene: TRDD3; abundance: many; v_gene: TRDV1; CDR3nt: TGTGCTCTTGGGGAACCGGTTGCACACGGTTGGGGGACTGCCGATAAACTCATCTTT; CDR3aa: CALGEPVAHGWGTADKLIF
j_gene: TRDJ1; d_gene: .; abundance: medium-sized; v_gene: TRDV1; CDR3nt: TGTGCTCTTGGGGAACTAATCGCCACGGGGAAGAAGACCGATAAACTCATCTTT; CDR3aa: CALGELIATGKKTDKLIF
j_gene: TRDJ2; d_gene: TRDD3; abundance: many; v_gene: TRDV1; CDR3nt: TGTGCTCTTGGGGTACCTTCCTTGACAGTACTGGGGGACCTCACTTTGACAGCACAACTCTTCTTT; CDR3aa: CALGVPSLTVLGDLTLTAQLFF
j_gene: TRDJ3; d_gene: TRDD3; abundance: many; v_gene: TRDV2; CDR3nt: TGTGCCTGTGACACCGTACTGGGGGAGACCTCCTGGGACACCCGACAGATGTTTTTC; CDR3aa: CACDTVLGETSWDTRQMFF
j_gene: TRDJ1; d_gene: .; abundance: many; v_gene: TRDV1; CDR3nt: TGTGCTCTTGGGGATGGCCTTCCTAGAAGAGCTGGGGGAAGGAAGACCGATAAACTCATCTTT; CDR3aa: CALGDGLPRRAGGRKTDKLIF
j_gene: TRDJ1; d_gene: TRDD3; abundance: many; v_gene: TRDV1; CDR3nt: TGTGCTCTTGGGGAACTAGAACTGTTCCCTACGATTGGCGGGGGGATACGATACACCGATAAACTCATCTTT; CDR3aa: CALGELELFPTIGGGIRYTDKLIF
j_gene: TRDJ1; d_gene: TRDD3; abundance: .; v_gene: TRDV1; CDR3nt: TGCTCTGGGACTAACGGGATACGGGGTGATAAACTCATCTTT; CDR3aa: CSGTNGIRGDKLIF
j_gene: TRDJ1; d_gene: TRDD3; abundance: many; v_gene: TRDV1; CDR3nt: TGTGCTCTTGGGGAAGCATTCCTACGATCCGCTTGGGGGATACAAACTAACACCGATAAACTCATCTTT; CDR3aa: CALGEAFLRSAWGIQTNTDKLIF
j_gene: TRDJ1; d_gene: TRDD3; abundance: many; v_gene: TRDV2; CDR3nt: TGTGCCTGCGACACACTGGGGGATAAGGATAAACTCATCTTT; CDR3aa: CACDTLGDKDKLIF
j_gene: TRDJ1; d_gene: .; abundance: many; v_gene: TRDV1; CDR3nt: TGTGCTCTTGGGGACCTCTTTAAAGAGTCAGGCACCGATAAACTCATCTTT; CDR3aa: CALGDLFKESGTDKLIF
j_gene: TRDJ1; d_gene: .; abundance: few; v_gene: TRDV1; CDR3nt: TGTGCTCTTGGGGAAACCCTACTGCCTCCCACGGGACCCGATAAACTCATCTTT; CDR3aa: CALGETLLPPTGPDKLIF
j_gene: TRDJ1; d_gene: TRDD3; abundance: many; v_gene: TRDV2; CDR3nt: TGTGCCTGTGACACCGTACTGGGGAATGATAAACTCATCTTT; CDR3aa: CACDTVLGNDKLIF
j_gene: TRDJ1; d_gene: .; abundance: many; v_gene: TRDV1; CDR3nt: TGTGCTCTTGGGGACTCTTTCTTCCTACGTAAAAGTGTACTGGGGACCCCCATTCGTCCGATTGATAAACTCATCTTT; CDR3aa: CALGDSFFLRKSVLGTPIRPIDKLIF
j_gene: TRDJ1; d_gene: TRDD3; abundance: many; v_gene: TRDV1; CDR3nt: TGTGCTCTCGGGGGCGGGAGTTGTCATACTGGGGGATACTCGGGGGTCCACCATAAACTCATCTTT; CDR3aa: CALGGGSCHTGGYSGVHHKLIF
j_gene: TRDJ1; d_gene: TRDD3; abundance: medium-sized; v_gene: TRDV1; CDR3nt: TGTGCTCTTGGGGAACAGGGCAATCCTACGAACAAAGTCTGGGGGATACGATGGCCCACCGATAAACTCATCTTT; CDR3aa: CALGEQGNPTNKVWGIRWPTDKLIF
j_gene: TRDJ1; d_gene: .; abundance: medium-sized; v_gene: TRDV1; CDR3nt: TGTGCCTTCCATACCTCCTTCCTACGGGTACTGGGGGACCAGCTGGGGGACACCGATAAACTCATCTTT; CDR3aa: CAFHTSFLRVLGDQLGDTDKLIF
j_gene: TRDJ1; d_gene: TRDD3; abundance: many; v_gene: TRDV2; CDR3nt: TGTGCCTGTGACACTTTATGGGGGATCTATACCGATAAACTCATCTTT; CDR3aa: CACDTLWGIYTDKLIF
j_gene: TRDJ1; d_gene: .; abundance: large; v_gene: TRDV1; CDR3nt: TGTGCTCTTGGGGACTTTCCACCGTTTCCTGGTCGAACCGATAAACTCATCTTT; CDR3aa: CALGDFPPFPGRTDKLIF
j_gene: TRDJ3; d_gene: .; abundance: many; v_gene: TRDV2; CDR3nt: TGTGCCTGTGACACTACTGGGCAAAGCTCCTGGGACACCCGACAGATGTTTTTC; CDR3aa: CACDTTGQSSWDTRQMFF
j_gene: TRDJ1; d_gene: .; abundance: many; v_gene: TRDV1; CDR3nt: TGTGCTCTTGGGGAGCTAGGGTGGAGCCGCCAAGGCCCTCTTCGACCGTACACCGATAAACTCATCTTT; CDR3aa: CALGELGWSRQGPLRPYTDKLIF
j_gene: TRDJ1; d_gene: TRDD3; abundance: many; v_gene: TRDV1; CDR3nt: TGTGCTCTTGGGGAACAGTGGCCTACCTGGGGGATAAGGTACACCGATAAACTCATCTTT; CDR3aa: CALGEQWPTWGIRYTDKLIF
j_gene: TRDJ1; d_gene: TRDD3; abundance: many; v_gene: TRDV1; CDR3nt: TGTGCTCTTGGGGGATTTTGCGGACTGGGGGATACGACCGATAAACTCATCTTT; CDR3aa: CALGGFCGLGDTTDKLIF
j_gene: TRDJ1; d_gene: TRDD2; abundance: medium-sized; v_gene: TRDV1; CDR3nt: TGTGCTCTTGGGGAGACTTCCTACCTCCCGCAAGAAGGTGGACTCATCTTT; CDR3aa: CALGETSYLPQEGGLIF
j_gene: TRDJ2; d_gene: .; abundance: many; v_gene: TRDV1; CDR3nt: TGTGCTCTTGGGGAACTGGGGGCTCCGGCTTTGACAGCACAACTCTTCTTT; CDR3aa: CALGELGAPALTAQLFF
j_gene: TRDJ1; d_gene: TRDD3; abundance: many; v_gene: TRDV1; CDR3nt: TGTGCTCTTGGGGAACCCCTGCGGGGTACTGGGGGATACAAGTCCATCTTT; CDR3aa: CALGEPLRGTGGYKSIF
j_gene: TRDJ1; d_gene: .; abundance: many; v_gene: TRDV1; CDR3nt: TGTGCTCTTGTCCTTCCTACTGGGGGCCGTTACACCGATAAACTCATCTTT; CDR3aa: CALVLPTGGRYTDKLIF
j_gene: TRDJ1; d_gene: .; abundance: many; v_gene: TRDV1; CDR3nt: TGTGCTCTTGGGGAACTCCTCCATTCCTACGGGGGATTCACCGATAAACTCATCTTT; CDR3aa: CALGELLHSYGGFTDKLIF
j_gene: TRDJ1; d_gene: TRDD2; abundance: medium-sized; v_gene: TRDV1; CDR3nt: TGTGCTCTTGGGGAACATTGTTGTAGGCCTTCCTACTCCTACGGGGGATACACCGATAAACTCATCTTT; CDR3aa: CALGEHCCRPSYSYGGYTDKLIF